The 14 T cell receptor beta chains listed next were all sequenced from one sample in a study of T cell changes during pregnancy in multiple sclerosis. Clones were read by immunoSEQ multiplex PCR, and TCRdb kept only the in-frame ones, dropping some. Of 65,000 to 85,000 clones detected, 80% to 95% appear once; the ten largest clones hold 0.25% to 0.3%. The material was CD4+ T cells from peripheral blood mononuclear cells, obtained after pregnancy. The receptors shown here come from a female donor with multiple sclerosis, enrolled in a pregnancy study.

The chain is built from TRBV7-9 and TRBJ2-1; 8 bases map to TRBD2. J lost 4 bases, V lost 1 base, and 12 bases had no gene match. The CDR3 has 18 amino acids. Per germline, CDR1 SEHNR and CDR2 FQNEAQ (reference sequence). CDR3 loop: CASSLVGIAGKGYNEQFF. The CDR3 DNA is TGTGCCAGCAGCTTAGTAGGGATAGCGGGAAAAGGGTACAATGAGCAGTTCTTC.

The chain uses TRBV10-3 and TRBJ1-4, with D possibly TRBD1 on 6 matching bases. Deletions cut 3 bases from V and 8 bases from J, with 10 bases between. Germline CDR1 is ENHRY and CDR2 is SYGVKD. The CDR3 has 13 residues. The DNA for the CDR3 is TGTGCCATCAGTGACGGGACAAACGAAAAACTGTTTTTT. Its protein is CAISDGTNEKLFF.

The chain links TRBV9 to TRBJ2-1, with D possibly TRBD1 on 6 matching bases. With 1 base removed from V and 8 bases from J, the gap between germline ends came to 10 bases. CDR1 and CDR2 (germline): SGDLS, YYNGEE. CDR3 size: 13 residues. The CDR3 nucleotides are TGTGCCAGCAGCGTAAACAGGGACCATGAGCAGTTCTTC. The encoded protein is CASSVNRDHEQFF.

The chain couples TRBV2 to TRBJ1-2; 12 bases are shared with TRBD1. Per germline, CDR1 SNHLY and CDR2 FYNNEI. The V segment lost 6 bases and the J segment 3 bases; nucleotides outside the gene matches: 8. The CDR3 spans 16 residues. CDR3 nucleotides: TGTGCCAGCAGGGGGACAGGGGGCGCAGTTGACTATGGCTACACCTTC. The encoded protein is CASRGTGGAVDYGYTF.

The gene calls are TRBV5-1 and TRBJ2-1; 13 positions match TRBD2. The trim removed 3 bases at V and 7 bases at J, leaving 7 bases unmatched. Per the germline V gene, CDR1 is SGHRS and CDR2 is YFSETQ. The CDR3 totals 16 residues. The CDR3 DNA follows: TGCGCCAGCAGCTCCGGACTAGCGGGAGTTCTAAATGAGCAGTTCTTC. Its protein is CASSSGLAGVLNEQFF.

The genes are TRBV19 and TRBJ2-3; D remains ambiguous. Germline CDR1 LNHDA, CDR2 SQIVND (reference sequence). V gave up 4 bases and J gave up 2 bases, with 13 bases separating them. The CDR3 contains 15 residues. The CDR3 DNA is TGTGCCAGTAGTACCCCATCCGAGATCACAGATACGCAGTATTTT. It specifies CASSTPSEITDTQYF.

V gene TRBV19 combines with J gene TRBJ2-6; D uncertain. Germline CDR1 is LNHDA and CDR2 is SQIVND (reference sequence). The CDR3 sequence is 14 residues long. V lost 4 bases and J 4 bases, leaving 8 bases between the germline ends. In DNA, the CDR3 is TGTGCCAGTAGTACAGACCTCGGGGCCAACGTCCTGACTTTC. This translates into CASSTDLGANVLTF.

The chain couples TRBV19 to TRBJ2-2; D not certain. The germline V and J ends were trimmed by 3 bases and 7 bases, with 6 bases remaining between them. The CDR3 contains 12 residues. Germline assignment: CDR1 LNHDA and CDR2 SQIVND (reference sequence). The CDR3 loop reads CASSIYGGELFF. CDR3 sequence (DNA): TGTGCCAGTAGTATCTACGGCGGGGAGCTGTTTTTT.

The rearrangement links TRBV19 to TRBJ1-5, with a possible D match to TRBD1 (5 bases). The ends were cut back, 3 bases at V and 9 bases at J, with 12 bases in the middle. CDR1 and CDR2 from the germline V gene are LNHDA and SQIVND (reference sequence). This CDR3 has 13 residues. This chain's CDR3 is CASSIRGGWPQHF. In nucleotides, the CDR3 is TGTGCCAGTAGTATTCGGGGGGGGTGGCCCCAGCATTTT.

The gene calls are TRBV5-1 and TRBJ2-1; TRBD2 agrees at 11 bases. Trimming at V came to 3 bases and at J to 4 bases, leaving 6 bases not matched to a gene. CDR3 length: 16 amino acids. CDR1 is SGHRS, CDR2 YFSETQ, per germline. The CDR3 here is CASSSLTSGKYNEQFF. In DNA form, the CDR3 reads TGCGCCAGCAGCTCCTTGACTAGCGGGAAGTACAATGAGCAGTTCTTC.

V and J are TRBV5-4 and TRBJ2-1, with TRBD2 identical over 9 bases. CDR3 length: 15 residues. Germline lookup yields CDR1 SGHNT and CDR2 YYREEE (reference sequence). The ends lost 0 bases at V and 9 bases at J; junction bases unmatched: 7. The CDR3 region is CASSLASGVGGEQFF. In DNA, the CDR3 is TGTGCCAGCAGCTTGGCTAGCGGGGTGGGGGGTGAGCAGTTCTTC.

The gene calls are TRBV4-2 and TRBJ1-4; D is undetermined. Germline V gives CDR1 LGHNA, CDR2 YNFKEQ. The CDR3 sequence is 18 residues long. Deletions cut 0 bases from V and 0 bases from J, with 14 bases between. The DNA for the CDR3 is TGTGCCAGCAGCCAAGAGGGTGCCGACTACGCAACTAATGAAAAACTGTTTTTT. Its protein is CASSQEGADYATNEKLFF.

The chain links TRBV27 to TRBJ2-7; 7 bases agree with TRBD1. This CDR3 comprises 14 residues. The trim removed 6 bases at V and 5 bases at J, leaving 10 bases unmatched. Per the germline V gene, CDR1 is MNHEY and CDR2 is SMNVEV (reference sequence). The CDR3 DNA is TGTGCCAGCAGCCGGGACAGCAGGCGGAACGAGCAGTACTTC. Residues: CASSRDSRRNEQYF.

The chain uses TRBV10-3 and TRBJ1-1; D gene uncertain. Deletions cut 6 bases from V and 0 bases from J, with 11 bases between. Germline assignment: CDR1 ENHRY and CDR2 SYGVKD. This CDR3 region has 14 residues. CDR3 amino acids: CAISGTTMNTEAFF. The CDR3 nucleotides are TGTGCCATCAGCGGCACTACAATGAACACTGAAGCTTTCTTT.